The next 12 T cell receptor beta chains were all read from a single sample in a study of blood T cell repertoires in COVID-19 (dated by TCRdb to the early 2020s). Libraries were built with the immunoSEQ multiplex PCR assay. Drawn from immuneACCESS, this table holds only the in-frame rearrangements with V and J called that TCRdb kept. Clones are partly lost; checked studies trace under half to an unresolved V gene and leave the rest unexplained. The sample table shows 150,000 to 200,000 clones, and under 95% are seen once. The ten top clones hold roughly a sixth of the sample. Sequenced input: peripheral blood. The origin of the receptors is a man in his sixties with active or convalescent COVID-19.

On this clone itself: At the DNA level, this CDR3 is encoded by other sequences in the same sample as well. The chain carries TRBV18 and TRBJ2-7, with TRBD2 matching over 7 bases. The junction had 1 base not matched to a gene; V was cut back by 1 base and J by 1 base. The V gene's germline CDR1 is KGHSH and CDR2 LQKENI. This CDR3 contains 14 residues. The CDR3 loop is CASSPRRESYEQYF. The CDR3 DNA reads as TGTGCCAGCTCACCACGGCGGGAGTCCTACGAGCAGTACTTC.

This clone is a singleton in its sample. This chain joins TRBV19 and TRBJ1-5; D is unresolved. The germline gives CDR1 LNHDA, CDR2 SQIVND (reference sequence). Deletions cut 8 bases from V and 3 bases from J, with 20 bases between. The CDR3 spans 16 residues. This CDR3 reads CASSGGRIFVNQPQHF. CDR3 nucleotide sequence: TGTGCCAGTTCAGGAGGACGGATTTTTGTCAATCAGCCCCAGCATTTT.

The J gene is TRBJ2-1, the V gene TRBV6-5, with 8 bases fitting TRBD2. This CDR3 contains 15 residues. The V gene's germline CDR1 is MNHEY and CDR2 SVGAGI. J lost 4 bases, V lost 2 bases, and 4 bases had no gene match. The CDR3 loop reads CASSYIPSGYNEQFF. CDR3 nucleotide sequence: TGTGCCAGCAGTTACATTCCTAGCGGGTACAATGAGCAGTTCTTC.

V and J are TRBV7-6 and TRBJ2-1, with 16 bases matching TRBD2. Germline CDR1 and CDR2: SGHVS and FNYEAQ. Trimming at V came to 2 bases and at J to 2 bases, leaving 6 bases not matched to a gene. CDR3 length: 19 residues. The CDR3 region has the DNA TGTGCCAGCAGCTTACCGGGACTAGCGGGAGGGCCTACCTACAATGAGCAGTTCTTC. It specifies CASSLPGLAGGPTYNEQFF.

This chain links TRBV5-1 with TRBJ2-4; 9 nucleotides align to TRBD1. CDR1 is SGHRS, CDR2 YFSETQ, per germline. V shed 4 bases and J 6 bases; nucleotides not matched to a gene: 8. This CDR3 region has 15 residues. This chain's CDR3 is CASSPVQGASNIQYF. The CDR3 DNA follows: TGCGCCAGCAGCCCTGTACAGGGGGCGTCAAACATTCAGTACTTC.

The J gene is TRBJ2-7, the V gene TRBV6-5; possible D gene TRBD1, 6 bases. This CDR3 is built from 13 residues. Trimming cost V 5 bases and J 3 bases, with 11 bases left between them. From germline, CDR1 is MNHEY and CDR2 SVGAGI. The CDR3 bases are TGTGCCAGCAGTCGAACAGGGTTCTACGAGCAGTACTTC. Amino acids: CASSRTGFYEQYF.

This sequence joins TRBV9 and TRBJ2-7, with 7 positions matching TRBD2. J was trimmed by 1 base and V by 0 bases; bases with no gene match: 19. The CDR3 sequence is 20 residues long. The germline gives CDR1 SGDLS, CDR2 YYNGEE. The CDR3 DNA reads TGTGCCAGCAGCGTAGGGTTGGAGGGAGGGGCCCCACGGATATCCTACGAGCAGTACTTC. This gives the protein CASSVGLEGGAPRISYEQYF.

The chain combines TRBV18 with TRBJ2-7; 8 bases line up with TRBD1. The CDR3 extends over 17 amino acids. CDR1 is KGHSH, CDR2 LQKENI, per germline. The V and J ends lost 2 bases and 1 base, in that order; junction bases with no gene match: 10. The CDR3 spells CASSPNSGQGGSYEQYF. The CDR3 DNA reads TGTGCCAGCTCACCAAATTCAGGACAGGGAGGATCCTACGAGCAGTACTTC.

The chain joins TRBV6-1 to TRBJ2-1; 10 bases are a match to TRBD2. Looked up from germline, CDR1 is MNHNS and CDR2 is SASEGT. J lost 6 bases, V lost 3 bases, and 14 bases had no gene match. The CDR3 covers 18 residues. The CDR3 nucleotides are TGTGCCAGCAGTGACAATGGTAGCGGGAGGCATCTAGGCAATGAGCAGTTCTTC. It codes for CASSDNGSGRHLGNEQFF.

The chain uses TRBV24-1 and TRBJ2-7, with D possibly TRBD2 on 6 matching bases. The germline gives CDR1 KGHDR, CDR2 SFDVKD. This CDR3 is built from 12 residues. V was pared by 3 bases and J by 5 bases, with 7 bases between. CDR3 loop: CATSDGGDEQYF. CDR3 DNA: TGTGCCACCAGTGATGGAGGGGACGAGCAGTACTTC.

This chain's CDR3 is CASSIGQGTETQYF. The CDR3 DNA is TGTGCCAGTAGTATAGGACAGGGCACAGAGACCCAGTACTTC. The chain recombines TRBV19 with TRBJ2-5; 7 positions match TRBD1. The V gene's germline CDR1 is LNHDA and CDR2 SQIVND (reference sequence). After removal of 1 base from V and 4 bases from J, the junction contained 3 bases not matched to a gene. The CDR3 length is 14 residues.

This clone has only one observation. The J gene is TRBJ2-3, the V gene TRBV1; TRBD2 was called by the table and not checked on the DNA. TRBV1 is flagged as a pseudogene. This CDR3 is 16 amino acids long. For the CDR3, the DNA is TGCACCAGCAGCCCCTCCCCCACGGGAGGTACAGATACGCAGTATTTT. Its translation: CTSSPSPTGGTDTQYF.